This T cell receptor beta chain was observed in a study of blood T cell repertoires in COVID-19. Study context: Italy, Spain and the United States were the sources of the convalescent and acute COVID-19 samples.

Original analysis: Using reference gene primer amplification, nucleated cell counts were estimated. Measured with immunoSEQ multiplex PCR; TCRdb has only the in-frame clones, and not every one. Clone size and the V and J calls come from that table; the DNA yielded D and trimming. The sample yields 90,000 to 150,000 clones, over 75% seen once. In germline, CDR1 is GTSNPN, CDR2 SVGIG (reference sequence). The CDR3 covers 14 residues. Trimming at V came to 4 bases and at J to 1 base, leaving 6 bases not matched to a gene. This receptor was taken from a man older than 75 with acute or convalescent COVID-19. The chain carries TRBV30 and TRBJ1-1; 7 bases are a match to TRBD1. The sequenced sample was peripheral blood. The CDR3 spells CAWTRQGWNTEAFF. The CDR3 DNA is TGTGCCTGGACGCGACAGGGTTGGAACACTGAAGCTTTCTTT.